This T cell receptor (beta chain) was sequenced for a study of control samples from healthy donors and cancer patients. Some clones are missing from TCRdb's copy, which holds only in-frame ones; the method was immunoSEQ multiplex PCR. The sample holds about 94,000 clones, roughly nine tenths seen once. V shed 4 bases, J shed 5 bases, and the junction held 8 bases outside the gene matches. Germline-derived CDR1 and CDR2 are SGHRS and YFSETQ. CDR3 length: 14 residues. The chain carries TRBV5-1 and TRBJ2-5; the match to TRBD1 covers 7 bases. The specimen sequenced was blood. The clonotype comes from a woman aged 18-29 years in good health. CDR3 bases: TGCGCCAGCAGCACGGGACAGACGGGGGAGACCCAGTACTTC. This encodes CASSTGQTGETQYF.